This T cell receptor (beta chain) appears in the sequencing data of a study of PD-1 blockade in mismatch repair-deficient tumors. Background on the study: All were previously treated, progressing patients with around eleven mismatch repair-deficient cancer types.

With respect to this clone: Its antigen is unknown.

Profiling relied on immunoSEQ multiplex PCR, and the TCRdb table lists in-frame clones only, not all of them. Among 30,000 to 40,000 clones listed, about 85% were seen once. Points from the study as a whole: Tumor-resident clones, often undetectable pretreatment in blood, expanded then contracted after pembrolizumab.

V lost 6 bases, J lost 2 bases, and 17 bases lay in between. Looked up from germline, CDR1 is SGHNT and CDR2 is YYREEE (reference sequence). The CDR3 loop spans 15 amino acids. All patients were mismatch repair deficient, assessed by either PCR or immunohistochemistry. TCRs were sequenced from three patients responding to pembrolizumab. This chain joins TRBV5-4 and TRBJ2-5; no reliable D call. The sequencing here drew on peripheral blood, taken about 80 weeks after starting pembrolizumab. This clonotype was sampled from an adult with mismatch repair-deficient cancer. CDR3 DNA: TGTGCCAGCACCACCTCCTTGACATCGCAAGAGACCCAGTACTTC. Its protein is CASTTSLTSQETQYF. The full variable domain, in which reference TRBV5-4 and TRBJ2-5 provide the parts outside the CDR3, is ETGVTQSPTHLIKTRGQQVTLRCSSQSGHNTVSWYQQALGQGPQFIFQYYREEENGRGNFPPRFSGLQFPNYSSELNVNALELDDSALYLCASTTSLTSQETQYFGPGTRLLVL.